The clone carrying this TCR beta chain was observed at least ten times. Its antigen is currently unknown. These data belong to a study of CD8 T cells in ankylosing spondylitis. The TCR beta libraries were generated through quantitative 5'-RACE incorporating molecular barcodes. MiXCR was run by TCRdb on the 5' RACE reads, yielding one entry per CDR3 protein. The sample shows 400,000 to 450,000 distinct CDR3 sequences, more than 15% of them seen only once. Study-wide results and limits: Enrichment of disease-linked clones was reportedly significant in matched ankylosing spondylitis synovial fluid. Earlier studies detected some motif variants in reactive arthritis synovial fluid and blood. What appeared characteristic of ankylosing spondylitis blood was a TCR beta motif of 7 or 8 highly homologous variants.

The V and J ends lost 2 bases and 3 bases respectively, with 7 bases between them. CDR3 length: 12 residues. CDR1 and CDR2 (germline): DFQATT, SNEGSKA (reference sequence). The TCR sequence derives from a male donor with ankylosing spondylitis. The sample consisted of blood, either unsorted or a sorted T cell fraction (not recorded which). J is TRBJ1-2 and V is TRBV20-1; D ambiguous. DNA for the CDR3: TGCAGTGCTAGACTCCGGGACTATGGCTACACCTTC. Its protein product is CSARLRDYGYTF.